Below, 20 T cell receptor beta chains from the same sample are listed, as sequenced in a study of control samples from healthy donors and cancer patients. Only in-frame clones appear in the TCRdb table, and some are missing; sequencing was by immunoSEQ multiplex PCR. The sample comprises about 95,000 clones, less than 90% of which are singletons, and under 15% rests with the top ten. The sequencing sample was made of blood. These receptors came from an older woman in good health.

V and J are TRBV7-6 and TRBJ2-3, with D unresolved. Per germline, CDR1 SGHVS and CDR2 FNYEAQ. The length of the CDR3 is 14 residues. Trimming left V 0 bases short and J 1 base short, with 5 bases between. CDR3 DNA sequence: TGTGCCAGCAGCTTAGCGGAGCGCACAGATACGCAGTATTTT. The encoded protein is CASSLAERTDTQYF. The variable domain in full, completed from reference TRBV7-6 and TRBJ2-3, reads GAGVSQSPRYKVTKRGQDVALRCDPISGHVSLYWYRQALGQGPEFLTYFNYEAQQDKSGLPNDRFSAERPEGSISTLTIQRTEQRDSAMYRCASSLAERTDTQYFGPGTRLTVL.

V usage is TRBV12-5 and J usage is TRBJ2-2; TRBD2 matches 7 bases. CDR3 length: 16 residues. CDR1 and CDR2 from the germline V gene are LGHNT and FRNRAP. The junction had 6 bases not matched to a gene; V was cut back by 1 base and J by 4 bases. This chain's CDR3 is CASGLAPAGVTGELFF. CDR3 coding DNA: TGTGCTAGTGGTTTGGCCCCCGCGGGGGTCACCGGGGAGCTGTTTTTT.

V usage is TRBV11-2 and J usage is TRBJ1-3; D is undetermined. Trimming removed 2 bases from V and 2 bases from J, with 7 bases in between. The CDR3 is 14 residues long. CDR1 SGHAT and CDR2 FQNNGV come from the germline V gene. The CDR3 sequence is CASSLSGAGNTIYF. As DNA, the CDR3 is TGTGCCAGCAGCTTATCAGGTGCTGGAAACACCATATATTTT.

V and J are TRBV11-2 and TRBJ1-2; weak D call: TRBD1 (5 bases). The length of the CDR3 is 15 residues. Looked up from germline, CDR1 is SGHAT and CDR2 is FQNNGV. With 1 base removed from V and 4 bases from J, the gap between germline ends came to 13 bases. The CDR3 nucleotides read TGTGCCAGCAGCTTAGGCGGACACAACCTCTATGGCTACACCTTC. This encodes CASSLGGHNLYGYTF.

This clone showed up just once. This chain links TRBV14 with TRBJ1-3; D unresolved. Trimming cost V 1 base and J 0 bases, with 7 bases left between them. The CDR3 is made up of 15 amino acids. The V gene's germline CDR1 is SGHDN and CDR2 FVKESK. CDR3 sequence reads: CASSQVGYSGNTIYF. CDR3 nucleotide sequence: TGTGCCAGCAGCCAAGTGGGATACTCTGGAAACACCATATATTTT.

This rearrangement joins TRBV5-1 to TRBJ1-6; D possibly corresponds to TRBD1 (5 bases). The CDR3 covers 15 residues. The germline gives CDR1 SGHRS, CDR2 YFSETQ. Trimming cost V 1 base and J 5 bases, with 10 bases left between them. The CDR3 sequence: CASSLSGTDNSPLHF. The CDR3, as DNA: TGCGCCAGCAGCTTGAGTGGGACCGATAATTCACCCCTCCACTTT.

This clone was observed once. The chain joins TRBV30 to TRBJ1-2, with TRBD1 matching 8 bases. CDR1 is GTSNPN and CDR2 is SVGIG in the germline V gene (reference sequence). The V gene end was trimmed by 2 bases and the J gene end by 4 bases; junction bases not matched to a gene: 12. This CDR3 is built from 16 residues. Here the CDR3 DNA reads TGTGCCTGGAGTCTGCGGACAGGGAGGGGAAGCTATGGCTACACCTTC. Translated, it gives CAWSLRTGRGSYGYTF. Using reference TRBV30 and TRBJ1-2 for the parts outside the CDR3, the full variable domain is SQTIHQWPATLVQPVGSPLSLECTVEGTSNPNLYWYRQAAGRGLQLLFYSVGIGQISSEVPQNLSASRPQDRQFILSSKKLLLSDSGFYLCAWSLRTGRGSYGYTFGSGTRLTVV.

This chain connects TRBV7-9 to TRBJ2-2; TRBD1 agrees at 9 bases. V trimming: 4 bases; J trimming: 5 bases; junction bases outside the gene matches: 2. CDR3 length: 14 residues. CDR1 and CDR2 from the germline V gene are SEHNR and FQNEAQ (reference sequence). CDR3 nucleotide sequence: TGTGCCAGCAGCTCCGGACAGGGGACCGGGGAGCTGTTTTTT. Amino acids: CASSSGQGTGELFF.

This chain links TRBV10-2 with TRBJ1-6; 7 bases agree with TRBD1. The CDR3 is 15 residues long. V was pared by 6 bases and J by 7 bases, with 9 bases of the junction left unmatched. The germline V gene encodes CDR1 WSHSY and CDR2 SAAADI. The CDR3 is CASRDGGTANSPLHF. CDR3 nucleotide sequence: TGCGCCAGCAGGGACGGCGGGACAGCGAATTCACCCCTCCACTTT.

This chain connects TRBV3-1 (or the pseudogene TRBV3-2) to TRBJ1-1; D remains unclear. The CDR3 has 14 residues. V lost 4 bases and J 1 base, leaving 10 bases between the germline ends. Germline V gene lookup returns CDR1 LGHDT and CDR2 YNNKEL (reference sequence). CDR3 DNA sequence: TGTGCCAGCAGCCGAAGGGATGGGAACACTGAAGCTTTCTTT. Its protein product is CASSRRDGNTEAFF.

The V gene is TRBV12-5, the J gene TRBJ2-7; D remains unclear. The germline CDR1 and CDR2 sequences are LGHNT and FRNRAP. CDR3 size: 12 residues. V shed 1 base and J shed 5 bases, with 6 bases lying between them. CDR3 amino acids: CASGLDNNEQYF. CDR3 sequence (DNA): TGTGCTAGTGGTTTGGACAACAACGAGCAGTACTTC. Based on the CDR3 plus reference TRBV12-5 and TRBJ2-7, the full variable domain is DARVTQTPRHKVTEMGQEVTMRCQPILGHNTVFWYRQTMMQGLELLAYFRNRAPLDDSGMPKDRFSAEMPDATLATLKIQPSEPRDSAVYFCASGLDNNEQYFGPGTRLTVT.

V gene TRBV27 combines with J gene TRBJ2-7; D ambiguous. The V end was cut by 1 base, the J end by 2 bases, with 12 bases between. The length of the CDR3 is 15 residues. Germline CDR1 and CDR2: MNHEY and SMNVEV (reference sequence). This chain's CDR3 is CASSLFGGFPYEQYF. CDR3 DNA: TGTGCCAGCAGTTTATTCGGCGGATTTCCCTACGAGCAGTACTTC.

This chain connects TRBV4-3 to TRBJ1-1; TRBD1 might be the D (6 bases). V was clipped by 0 bases and J by 0 bases, with 14 bases between them. Germline CDR1 reads LGHNA; CDR2 reads YSLEER. The CDR3 runs to 17 residues. CDR3: CASSQDLRGGMNTEAFF. CDR3 bases: TGCGCCAGCAGCCAAGATTTAAGAGGGGGAATGAACACTGAAGCTTTCTTT.

J is TRBJ1-1 and V is TRBV27; no clear D gene. Germline-derived CDR1 and CDR2 are MNHEY and SMNVEV (reference sequence). Trimming took 0 bases from V and 4 from J, leaving 12 bases between them. The CDR3 extends over 15 amino acids. The CDR3 DNA is TGTGCCAGCAGTTTATCGAGACAACCAATCACTGAAGCTTTCTTT. Encoded protein: CASSLSRQPITEAFF.

This clone was seen a single time. The chain has TRBV5-8 and TRBJ1-1; possibly TRBD1 for D (5 bases). CDR1 and CDR2 (germline): SGHTS, YDEGEE. V shed 4 bases and J shed 4 bases, with 17 bases lying between them. CDR3 length: 15 residues. The CDR3: CASSHTPGGTTEAFF. CDR3 bases: TGTGCCAGCAGCCACACTCCGGGAGGGACCACTGAAGCTTTCTTT.

V usage is TRBV30 and J usage is TRBJ1-6; D gene ambiguous. V shed 0 bases and J shed 7 bases, with 10 bases lying between them. The germline V gene has CDR1 GTSNPN and CDR2 SVGIG (reference sequence). The CDR3 sequence is 14 residues long. The CDR3 DNA follows: TGTGCCTGGAGTGTACCCCCGCAGAATTCACCCCTCCACTTT. Amino acids: CAWSVPPQNSPLHF.

The rearrangement joins TRBV27 to TRBJ2-7, with D possibly TRBD1 on 6 matching bases. The ends were cut back, 4 bases at V and 2 bases at J, with 18 bases in the middle. There are 16 residues in the CDR3. Germline CDR1 reads MNHEY; CDR2 reads SMNVEV (reference sequence). CDR3 sequence reads: CASSSSSRGIPYEQYF. CDR3 DNA sequence: TGTGCCAGCAGTTCCAGTAGCAGGGGAATCCCCTACGAGCAGTACTTC.

V usage is TRBV3-1 (or the pseudogene TRBV3-2) and J usage is TRBJ1-1; no clear D gene. Germline CDR1 is LGHDT and CDR2 is YNNKEL (reference sequence). Trimming pared 3 bases from V and 1 base from J, leaving 9 bases between. The CDR3 covers 14 residues. The CDR3 sequence is CASSQEVTNTEAFF. The CDR3 DNA reads TGTGCCAGCAGCCAGGAGGTAACGAACACTGAAGCTTTCTTT.

V gene TRBV29-1 combines with J gene TRBJ1-6; possible D gene TRBD1, 5 bases. Germline V gene sequence: CDR1 SQVTM, CDR2 ANQGSEA. The V and J ends lost 7 bases and 14 bases respectively, with 24 bases between them. This CDR3 is built from 14 residues. CDR3 DNA: TGCAGCGGCGACCCACGCCTGCTCTGGGGGGCCCTCCACTTT. Its protein is CSGDPRLLWGALHF. The full variable domain, its missing parts supplied by reference TRBV29-1 and TRBJ1-6, is SAVISQKPSRDICQRGTSLTIQCQVDSQVTMMFWYRQQPGQSLTLIATANQGSEATYESGFVIDKFPISRPNLTFSTLTVSNMSPEDSSIYLCSGDPRLLWGALHFGNGTRLTVT.

V gene TRBV7-2 combines with J gene TRBJ1-2; a possible D gene is TRBD1 (6 bases). The CDR3 is 15 residues long. Germline CDR1 reads SGHTA; CDR2 reads FQGNSA. V was cut by 5 bases and J by 4 bases, with 17 bases left in between. The CDR3 nucleotides are TGTGCCAGCAGCGAGATTCAGGGGAGAGGCTATGGCTACACCTTC. It encodes CASSEIQGRGYGYTF.